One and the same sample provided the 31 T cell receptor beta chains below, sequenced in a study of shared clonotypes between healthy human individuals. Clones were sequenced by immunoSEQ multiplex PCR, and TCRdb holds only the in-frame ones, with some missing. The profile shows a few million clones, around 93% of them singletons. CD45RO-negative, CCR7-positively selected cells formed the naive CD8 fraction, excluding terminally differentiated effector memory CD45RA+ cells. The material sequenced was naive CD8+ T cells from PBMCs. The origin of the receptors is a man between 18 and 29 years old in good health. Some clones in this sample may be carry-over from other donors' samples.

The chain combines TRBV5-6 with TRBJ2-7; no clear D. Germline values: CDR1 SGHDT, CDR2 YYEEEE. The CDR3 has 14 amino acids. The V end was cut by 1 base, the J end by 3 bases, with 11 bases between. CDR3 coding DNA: TGTGCCAGCAGCTTGAGCACCTTAGTCTACGAGCAGTACTTC. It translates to CASSLSTLVYEQYF.

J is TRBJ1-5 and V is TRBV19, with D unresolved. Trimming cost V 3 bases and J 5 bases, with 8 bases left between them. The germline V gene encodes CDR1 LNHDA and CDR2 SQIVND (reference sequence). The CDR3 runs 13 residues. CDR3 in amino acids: CASSMVTYQPQHF. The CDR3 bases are TGTGCCAGTAGTATGGTAACATATCAGCCCCAGCATTTT.

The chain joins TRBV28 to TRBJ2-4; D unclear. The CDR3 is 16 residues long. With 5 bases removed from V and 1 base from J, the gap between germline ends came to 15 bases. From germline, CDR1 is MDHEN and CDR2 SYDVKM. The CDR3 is CASSPSKAKAKNIQYF. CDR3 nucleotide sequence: TGTGCCAGCAGTCCCAGTAAAGCCAAGGCCAAAAACATTCAGTACTTC.

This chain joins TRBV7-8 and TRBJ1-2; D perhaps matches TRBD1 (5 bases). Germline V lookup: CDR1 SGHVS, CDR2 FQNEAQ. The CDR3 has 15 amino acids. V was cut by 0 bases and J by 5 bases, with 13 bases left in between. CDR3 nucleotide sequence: TGTGCCAGCAGCTTAGCGGACACCGTCCAATATGGCTACACCTTC. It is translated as CASSLADTVQYGYTF.

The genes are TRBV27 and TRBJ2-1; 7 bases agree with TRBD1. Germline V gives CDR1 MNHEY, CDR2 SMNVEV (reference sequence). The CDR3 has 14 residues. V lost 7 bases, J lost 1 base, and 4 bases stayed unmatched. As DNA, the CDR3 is TGTGCCAGCAAGGCGACAGGGTCCTACAATGAGCAGTTCTTC. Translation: CASKATGSYNEQFF.

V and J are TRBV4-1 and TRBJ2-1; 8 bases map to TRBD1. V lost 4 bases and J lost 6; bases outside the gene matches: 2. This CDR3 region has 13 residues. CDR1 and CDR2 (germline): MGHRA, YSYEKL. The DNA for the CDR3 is TGCGCCAGCAGCCCTGGACAGGGCAATGAGCAGTTCTTC. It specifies CASSPGQGNEQFF.

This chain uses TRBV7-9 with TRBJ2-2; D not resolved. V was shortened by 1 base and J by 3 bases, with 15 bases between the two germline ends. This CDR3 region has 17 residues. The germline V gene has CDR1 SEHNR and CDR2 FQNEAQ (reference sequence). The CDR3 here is CASSLGEGRVDTGELFF. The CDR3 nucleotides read TGTGCCAGCAGCTTAGGGGAAGGACGGGTGGACACCGGGGAGCTGTTTTTT.

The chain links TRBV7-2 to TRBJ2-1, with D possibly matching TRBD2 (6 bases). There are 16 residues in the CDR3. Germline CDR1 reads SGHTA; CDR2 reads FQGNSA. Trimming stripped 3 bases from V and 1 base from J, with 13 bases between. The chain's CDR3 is CASSLVAGTSYNEQFF. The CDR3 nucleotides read TGTGCCAGCAGCTTGGTGGCGGGAACTTCCTACAATGAGCAGTTCTTC.

The CDR3 reads CASFPGQGAGKAQYF. CDR3 DNA sequence: TGTGCCAGCTTCCCCGGACAGGGGGCGGGAAAGGCCCAGTACTTC. This chain joins TRBV6-1 and TRBJ2-5; 11 bases are a match to TRBD1. The CDR3 sequence is 15 residues long. The junction had 14 bases not matched to a gene; V was cut back by 8 bases and J by 9 bases. Germline assignment: CDR1 MNHNS and CDR2 SASEGT.

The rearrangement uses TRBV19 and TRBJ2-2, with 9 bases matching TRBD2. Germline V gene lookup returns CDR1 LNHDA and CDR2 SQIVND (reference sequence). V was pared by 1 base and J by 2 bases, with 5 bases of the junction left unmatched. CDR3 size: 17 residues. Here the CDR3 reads CASSIVRREGNTGELFF. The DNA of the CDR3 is TGTGCCAGTAGTATAGTTCGGCGGGAGGGCAACACCGGGGAGCTGTTTTTT.

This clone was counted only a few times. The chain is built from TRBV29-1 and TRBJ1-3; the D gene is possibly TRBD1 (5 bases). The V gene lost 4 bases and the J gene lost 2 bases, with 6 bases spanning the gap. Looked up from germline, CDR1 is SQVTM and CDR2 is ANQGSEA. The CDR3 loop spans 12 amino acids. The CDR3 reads CSVVGAGNTIYF. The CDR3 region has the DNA TGCAGCGTTGTAGGGGCTGGAAACACCATATATTTT.

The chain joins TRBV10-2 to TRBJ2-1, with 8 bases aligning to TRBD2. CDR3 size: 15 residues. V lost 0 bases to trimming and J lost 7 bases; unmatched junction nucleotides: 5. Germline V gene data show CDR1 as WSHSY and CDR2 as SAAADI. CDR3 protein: CASSESTLAENEQFF. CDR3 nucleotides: TGCGCCAGCAGTGAGTCCACACTAGCGGAAAATGAGCAGTTCTTC.

The CDR3 protein is CAWSVWGSGSNQPQHF. CDR3 nucleotide sequence: TGTGCCTGGAGTGTATGGGGTAGCGGTAGCAATCAGCCCCAGCATTTT. The rearrangement links TRBV30 to TRBJ1-5; D is unresolved. Deletions cut 0 bases from V and 0 bases from J, with 12 bases between. The CDR3 is made up of 16 amino acids. Germline V gene data show CDR1 as GTSNPN and CDR2 as SVGIG (reference sequence).

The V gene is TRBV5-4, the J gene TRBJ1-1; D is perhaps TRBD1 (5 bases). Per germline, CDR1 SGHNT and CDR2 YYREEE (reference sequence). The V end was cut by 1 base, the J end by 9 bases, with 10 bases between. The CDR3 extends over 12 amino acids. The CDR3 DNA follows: TGTGCCAGCAGCTTGATGGGGGGTAAAGCTTTCTTT. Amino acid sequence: CASSLMGGKAFF.

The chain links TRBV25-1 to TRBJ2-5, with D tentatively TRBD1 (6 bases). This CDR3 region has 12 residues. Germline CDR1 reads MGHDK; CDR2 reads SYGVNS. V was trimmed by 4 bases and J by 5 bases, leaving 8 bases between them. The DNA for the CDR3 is TGTGCCAGCAGTGTAACAGGGGAGACCCAGTACTTC. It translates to CASSVTGETQYF.

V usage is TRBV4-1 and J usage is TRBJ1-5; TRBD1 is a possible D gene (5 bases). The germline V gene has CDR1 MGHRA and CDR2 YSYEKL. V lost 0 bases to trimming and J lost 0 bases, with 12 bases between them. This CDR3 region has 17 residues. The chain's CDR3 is CASSQDLRGRSNQPQHF. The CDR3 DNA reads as TGCGCCAGCAGCCAAGATCTAAGGGGACGTAGCAATCAGCCCCAGCATTTT.

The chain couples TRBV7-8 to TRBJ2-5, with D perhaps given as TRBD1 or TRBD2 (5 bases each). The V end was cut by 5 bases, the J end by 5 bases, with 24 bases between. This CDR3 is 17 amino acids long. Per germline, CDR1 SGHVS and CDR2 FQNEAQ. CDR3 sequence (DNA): TGTGCCAGCAGCCAGGGCAGGGTGGGACCCAGGGCGGAGACCCAGTACTTC. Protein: CASSQGRVGPRAETQYF. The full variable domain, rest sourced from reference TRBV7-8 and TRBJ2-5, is GAGVSQSPRYKVAKRGQDVALRCDPISGHVSLFWYQQALGQGPEFLTYFQNEAQLDKSGLPSDRFFAERPEGSVSTLKIQRTQQEDSAVYLCASSQGRVGPRAETQYFGPGTRLLVL.

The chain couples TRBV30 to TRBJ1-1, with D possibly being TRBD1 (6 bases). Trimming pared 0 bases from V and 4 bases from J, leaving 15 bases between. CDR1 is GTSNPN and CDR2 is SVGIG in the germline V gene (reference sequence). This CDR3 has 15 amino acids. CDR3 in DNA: TGTGCCTGGAGTGTCAATTGGGGGGGCCTCACTGAAGCTTTCTTT. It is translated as CAWSVNWGGLTEAFF.

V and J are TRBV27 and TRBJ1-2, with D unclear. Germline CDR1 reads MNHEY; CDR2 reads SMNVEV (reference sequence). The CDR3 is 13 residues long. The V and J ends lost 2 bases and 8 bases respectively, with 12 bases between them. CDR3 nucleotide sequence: TGTGCCAGCAGTTTAGCAGGTCCGGAAGGCTACACCTTC. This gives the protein CASSLAGPEGYTF.

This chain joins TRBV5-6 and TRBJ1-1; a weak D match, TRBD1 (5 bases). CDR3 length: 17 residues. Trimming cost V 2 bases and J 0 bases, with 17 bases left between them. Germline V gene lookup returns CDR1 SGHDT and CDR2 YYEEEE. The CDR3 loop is CASSFVIPTVLNTEAFF. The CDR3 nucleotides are TGTGCCAGCAGCTTCGTAATCCCGACAGTTCTGAACACTGAAGCTTTCTTT.

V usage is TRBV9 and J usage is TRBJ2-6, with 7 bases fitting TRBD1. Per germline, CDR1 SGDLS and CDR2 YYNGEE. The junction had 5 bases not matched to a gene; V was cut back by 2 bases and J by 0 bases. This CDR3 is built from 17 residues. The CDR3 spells CASSVTGQHSGANVLTF. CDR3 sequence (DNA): TGTGCCAGCAGCGTGACGGGACAGCACTCTGGGGCCAACGTCCTGACTTTC.

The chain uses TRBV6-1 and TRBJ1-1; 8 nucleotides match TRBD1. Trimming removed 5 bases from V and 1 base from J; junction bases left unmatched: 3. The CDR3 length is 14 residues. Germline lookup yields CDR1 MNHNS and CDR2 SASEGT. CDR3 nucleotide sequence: TGTGCCAGCAGTACAGGGGGATCGAACACTGAAGCTTTCTTT. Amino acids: CASSTGGSNTEAFF.

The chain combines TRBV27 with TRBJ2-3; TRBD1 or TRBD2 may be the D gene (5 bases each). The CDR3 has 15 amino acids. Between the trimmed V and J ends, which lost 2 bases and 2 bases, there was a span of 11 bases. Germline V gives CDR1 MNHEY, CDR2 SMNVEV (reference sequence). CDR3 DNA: TGTGCCAGCAGTTTAACGGGGCTTGCCACAGATACGCAGTATTTT. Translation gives CASSLTGLATDTQYF.

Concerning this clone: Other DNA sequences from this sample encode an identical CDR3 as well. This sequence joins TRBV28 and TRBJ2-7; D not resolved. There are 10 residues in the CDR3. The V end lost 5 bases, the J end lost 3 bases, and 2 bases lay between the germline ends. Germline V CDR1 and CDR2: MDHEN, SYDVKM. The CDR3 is CASSDYEQYF. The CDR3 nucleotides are TGTGCCAGCAGTGACTACGAGCAGTACTTC.

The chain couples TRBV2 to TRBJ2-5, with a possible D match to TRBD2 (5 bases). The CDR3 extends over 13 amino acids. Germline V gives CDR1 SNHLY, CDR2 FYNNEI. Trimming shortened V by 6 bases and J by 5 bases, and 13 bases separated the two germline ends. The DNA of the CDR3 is TGTGCCAGCAGCGGCGCCGGGAAGGAGACCCAGTACTTC. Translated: CASSGAGKETQYF.

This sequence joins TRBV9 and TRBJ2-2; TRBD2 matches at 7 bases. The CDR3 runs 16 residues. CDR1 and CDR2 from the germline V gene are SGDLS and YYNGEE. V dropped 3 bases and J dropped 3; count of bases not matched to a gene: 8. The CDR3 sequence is CASSGGLRTDTGELFF. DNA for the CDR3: TGTGCCAGCAGCGGGGGACTACGAACCGACACCGGGGAGCTGTTTTTT. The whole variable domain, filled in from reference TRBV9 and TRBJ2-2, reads DSGVTQTPKHLITATGQRVTLRCSPRSGDLSVYWYQQSLDQGLQFLIQYYNGEERAKGNILERFSAQQFPDLHSELNLSSLELGDSALYFCASSGGLRTDTGELFFGEGSRLTVL.

The CDR3 spells CASSLPQGKDEQYF. CDR3 nucleotides: TGTGCCAGCAGTTTACCGCAGGGTAAGGACGAGCAGTACTTC. This chain connects TRBV6-6 to TRBJ2-7; weak D call: TRBD1 (5 bases). Trimming stripped 4 bases from V and 5 bases from J, with 15 bases between. This CDR3 has 14 amino acids. In germline, CDR1 is MNHNY, CDR2 SVGAGI (reference sequence).

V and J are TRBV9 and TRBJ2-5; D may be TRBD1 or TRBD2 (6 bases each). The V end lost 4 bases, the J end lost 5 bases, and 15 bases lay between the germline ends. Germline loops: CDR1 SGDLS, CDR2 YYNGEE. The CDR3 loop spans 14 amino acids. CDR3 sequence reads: CASSQEGGYETQYF. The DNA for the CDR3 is TGTGCCAGCAGCCAGGAAGGGGGGTACGAGACCCAGTACTTC.

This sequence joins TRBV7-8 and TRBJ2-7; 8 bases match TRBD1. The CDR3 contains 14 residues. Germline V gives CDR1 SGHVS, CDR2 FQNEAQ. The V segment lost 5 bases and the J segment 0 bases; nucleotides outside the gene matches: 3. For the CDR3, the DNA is TGTGCCAGCAGCCCGGGACAGGACTCCTACGAGCAGTACTTC. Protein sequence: CASSPGQDSYEQYF. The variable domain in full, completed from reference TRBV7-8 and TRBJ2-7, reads GAGVSQSPRYKVAKRGQDVALRCDPISGHVSLFWYQQALGQGPEFLTYFQNEAQLDKSGLPSDRFFAERPEGSVSTLKIQRTQQEDSAVYLCASSPGQDSYEQYFGPGTRLTVT.

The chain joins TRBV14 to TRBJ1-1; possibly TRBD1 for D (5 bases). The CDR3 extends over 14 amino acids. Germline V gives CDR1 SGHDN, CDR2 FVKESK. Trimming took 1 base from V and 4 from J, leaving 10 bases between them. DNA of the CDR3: TGTGCCAGCAGCCAAGTGCAGGGTGTCACTGAAGCTTTCTTT. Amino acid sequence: CASSQVQGVTEAFF.

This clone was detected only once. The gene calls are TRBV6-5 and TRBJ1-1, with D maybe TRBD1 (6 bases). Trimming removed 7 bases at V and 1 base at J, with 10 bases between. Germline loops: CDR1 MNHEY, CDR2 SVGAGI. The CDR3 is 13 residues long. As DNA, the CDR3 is TGTGCCAGCAAAGTGACAGGGAACACTGAAGCTTTCTTT. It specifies CASKVTGNTEAFF.